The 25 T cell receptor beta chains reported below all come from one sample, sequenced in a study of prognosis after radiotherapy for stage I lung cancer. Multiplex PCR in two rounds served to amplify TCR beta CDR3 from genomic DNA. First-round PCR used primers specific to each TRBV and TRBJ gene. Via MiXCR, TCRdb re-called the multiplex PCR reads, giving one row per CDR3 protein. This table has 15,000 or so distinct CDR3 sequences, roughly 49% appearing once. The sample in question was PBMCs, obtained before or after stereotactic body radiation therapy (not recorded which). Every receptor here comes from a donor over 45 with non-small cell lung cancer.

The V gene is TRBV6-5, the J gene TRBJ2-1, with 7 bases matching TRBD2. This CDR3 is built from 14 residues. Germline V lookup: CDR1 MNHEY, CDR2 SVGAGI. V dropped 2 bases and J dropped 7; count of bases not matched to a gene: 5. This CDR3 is CASSYGGGRNEQFF. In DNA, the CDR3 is TGTGCCAGCAGTTACGGGGGAGGGCGAAATGAGCAGTTCTTC.

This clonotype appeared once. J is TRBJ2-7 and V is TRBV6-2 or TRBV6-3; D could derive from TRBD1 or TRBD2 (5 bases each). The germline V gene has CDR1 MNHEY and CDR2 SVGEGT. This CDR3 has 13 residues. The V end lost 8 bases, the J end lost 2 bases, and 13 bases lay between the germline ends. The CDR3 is CASGDGLTYEQYF. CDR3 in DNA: TGTGCCAGCGGGGACGGATTAACCTACGAGCAGTACTTC.

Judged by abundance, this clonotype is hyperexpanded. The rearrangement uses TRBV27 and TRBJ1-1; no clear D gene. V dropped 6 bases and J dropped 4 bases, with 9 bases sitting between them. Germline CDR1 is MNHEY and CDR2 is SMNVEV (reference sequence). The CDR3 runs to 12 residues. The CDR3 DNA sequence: TGTGCCAGCAGCAAGCTAGGCACTGAAGCTTTCTTT. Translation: CASSKLGTEAFF.

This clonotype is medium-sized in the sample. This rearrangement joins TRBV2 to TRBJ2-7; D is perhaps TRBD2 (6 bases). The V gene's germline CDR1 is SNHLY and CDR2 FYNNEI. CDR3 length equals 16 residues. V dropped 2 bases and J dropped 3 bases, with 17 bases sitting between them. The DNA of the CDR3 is TGTGCCAGCAGTGAACGTTCGACGGGAGCAATCTACGAGCAGTACTTC. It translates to CASSERSTGAIYEQYF.

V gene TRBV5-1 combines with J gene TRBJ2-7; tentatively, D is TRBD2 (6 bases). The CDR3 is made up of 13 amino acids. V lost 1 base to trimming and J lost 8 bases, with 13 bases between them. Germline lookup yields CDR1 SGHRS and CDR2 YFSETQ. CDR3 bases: TGCGCCAGCAGCTTGCGGGGGTGGGGGAAGCAGTACTTC. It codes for CASSLRGWGKQYF.

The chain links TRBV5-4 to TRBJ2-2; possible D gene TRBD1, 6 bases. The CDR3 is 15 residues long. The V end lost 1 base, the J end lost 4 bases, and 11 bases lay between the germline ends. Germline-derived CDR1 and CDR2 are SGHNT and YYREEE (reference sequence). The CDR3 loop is CASSLPGHTTGELFF. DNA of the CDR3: TGTGCCAGCAGCTTGCCGGGACACACCACCGGGGAGCTGTTTTTT. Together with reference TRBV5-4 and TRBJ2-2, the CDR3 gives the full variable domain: ETGVTQSPTHLIKTRGQQVTLRCSSQSGHNTVSWYQQALGQGPQFIFQYYREEENGRGNFPPRFSGLQFPNYSSELNVNALELDDSALYLCASSLPGHTTGELFFGEGSRLTVL.

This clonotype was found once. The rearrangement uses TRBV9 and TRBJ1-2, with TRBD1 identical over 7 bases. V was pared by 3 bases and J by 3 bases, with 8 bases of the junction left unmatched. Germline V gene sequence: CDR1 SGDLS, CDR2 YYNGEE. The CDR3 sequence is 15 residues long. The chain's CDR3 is CASSGSFTGDYGYTF. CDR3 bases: TGTGCCAGCAGCGGATCCTTCACAGGGGACTATGGCTACACCTTC.

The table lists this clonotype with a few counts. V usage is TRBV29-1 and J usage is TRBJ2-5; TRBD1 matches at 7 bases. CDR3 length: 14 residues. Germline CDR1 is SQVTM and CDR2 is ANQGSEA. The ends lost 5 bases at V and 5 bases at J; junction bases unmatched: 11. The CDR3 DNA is TGCAGCGTTCCCAGGACAGGCTTGTTTGAGACCCAGTACTTC. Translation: CSVPRTGLFETQYF.

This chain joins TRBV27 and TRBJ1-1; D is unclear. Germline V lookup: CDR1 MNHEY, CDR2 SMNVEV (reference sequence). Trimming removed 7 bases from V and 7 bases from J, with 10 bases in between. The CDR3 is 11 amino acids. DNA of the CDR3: TGTGCCAGCATTGTGTGGTGTGAAGCTTTCTTT. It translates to CASIVWCEAFF.

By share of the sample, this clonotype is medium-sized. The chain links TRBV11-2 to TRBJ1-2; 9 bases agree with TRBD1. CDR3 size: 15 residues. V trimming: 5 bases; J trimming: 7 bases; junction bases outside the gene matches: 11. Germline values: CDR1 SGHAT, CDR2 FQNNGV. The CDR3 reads CASSTMDRGVRGYTF. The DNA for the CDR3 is TGTGCCAGCAGCACCATGGACAGGGGAGTTCGTGGCTACACCTTC.

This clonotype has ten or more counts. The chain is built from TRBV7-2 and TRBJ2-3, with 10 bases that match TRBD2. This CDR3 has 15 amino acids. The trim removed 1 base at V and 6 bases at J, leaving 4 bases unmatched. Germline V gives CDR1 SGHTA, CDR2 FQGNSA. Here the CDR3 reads CASSLGVSGGDTQYF. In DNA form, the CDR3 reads TGTGCCAGCAGCTTAGGGGTTAGCGGGGGGGATACGCAGTATTTT.

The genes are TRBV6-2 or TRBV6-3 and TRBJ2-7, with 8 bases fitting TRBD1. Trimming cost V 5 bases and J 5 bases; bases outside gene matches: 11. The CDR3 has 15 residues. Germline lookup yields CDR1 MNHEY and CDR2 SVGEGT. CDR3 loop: CASSQSGQGPHEQYF. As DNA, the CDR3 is TGTGCCAGCAGTCAATCCGGACAGGGCCCCCACGAGCAGTACTTC.

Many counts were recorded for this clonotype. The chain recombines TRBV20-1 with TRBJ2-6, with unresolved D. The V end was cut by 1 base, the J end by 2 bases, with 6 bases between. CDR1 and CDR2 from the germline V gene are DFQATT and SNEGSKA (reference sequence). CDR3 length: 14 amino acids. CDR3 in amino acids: CSARGPTGANVLTF. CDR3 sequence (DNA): TGCAGTGCTAGAGGTCCCACTGGGGCCAACGTCCTGACTTTC.

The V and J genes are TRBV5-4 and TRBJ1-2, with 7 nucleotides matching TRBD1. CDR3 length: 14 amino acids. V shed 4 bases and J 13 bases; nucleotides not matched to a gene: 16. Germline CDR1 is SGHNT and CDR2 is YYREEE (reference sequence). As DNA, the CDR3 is TGTGCCAGCAGCGACGGGACAGTTAACTATTGCTGCACCTTC. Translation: CASSDGTVNYCCTF. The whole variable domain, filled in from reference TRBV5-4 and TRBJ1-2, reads ETGVTQSPTHLIKTRGQQVTLRCSSQSGHNTVSWYQQALGQGPQFIFQYYREEENGRGNFPPRFSGLQFPNYSSELNVNALELDDSALYLCASSDGTVNYCCTFGSGTRLTVV.

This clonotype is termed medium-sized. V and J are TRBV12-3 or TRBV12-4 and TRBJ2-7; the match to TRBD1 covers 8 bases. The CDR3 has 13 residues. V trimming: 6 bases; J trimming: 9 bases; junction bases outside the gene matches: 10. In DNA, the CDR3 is TGTGCCAGCAGAAGGACAGGGAGCCACAGGCAGTACTTC. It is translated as CASRRTGSHRQYF.

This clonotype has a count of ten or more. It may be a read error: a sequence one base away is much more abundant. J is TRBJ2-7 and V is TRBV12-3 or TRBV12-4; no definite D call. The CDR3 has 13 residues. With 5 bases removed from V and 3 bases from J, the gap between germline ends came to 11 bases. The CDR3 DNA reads TGTGCCAGCAGTCTAACCGTGCTCTACGAGCAGTACTTC. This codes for CASSLTVLYEQYF.

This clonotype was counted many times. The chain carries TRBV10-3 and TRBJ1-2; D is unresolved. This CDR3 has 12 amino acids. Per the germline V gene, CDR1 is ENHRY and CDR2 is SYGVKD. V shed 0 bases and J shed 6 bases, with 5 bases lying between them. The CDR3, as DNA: TGTGCCATCAGTGAGTCTGGGGATGGCTACACCTTC. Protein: CAISESGDGYTF.

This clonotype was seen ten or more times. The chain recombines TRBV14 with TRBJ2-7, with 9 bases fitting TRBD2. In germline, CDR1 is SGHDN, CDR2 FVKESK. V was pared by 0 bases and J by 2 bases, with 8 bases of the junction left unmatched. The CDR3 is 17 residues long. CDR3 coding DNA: TGTGCCAGCAGCCAAGATACGGCGGGAGGGCCGCCCTACGAGCAGTACTTC. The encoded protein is CASSQDTAGGPPYEQYF.

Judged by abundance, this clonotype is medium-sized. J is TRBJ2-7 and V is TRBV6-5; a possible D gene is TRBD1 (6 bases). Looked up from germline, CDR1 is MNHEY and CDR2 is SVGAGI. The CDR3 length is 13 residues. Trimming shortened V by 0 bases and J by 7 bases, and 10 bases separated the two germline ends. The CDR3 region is CASSYSGAREQYF. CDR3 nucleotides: TGTGCCAGCAGTTACTCGGGGGCAAGAGAGCAGTACTTC.

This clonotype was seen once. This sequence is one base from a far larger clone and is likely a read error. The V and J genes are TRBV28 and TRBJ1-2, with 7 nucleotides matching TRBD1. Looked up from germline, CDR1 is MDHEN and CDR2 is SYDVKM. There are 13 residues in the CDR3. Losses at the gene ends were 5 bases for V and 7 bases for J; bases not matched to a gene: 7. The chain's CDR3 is CASSVRQGSGYTF. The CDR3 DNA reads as TGTGCCAGCAGTGTCCGACAGGGCTCTGGCTACACCTTC.

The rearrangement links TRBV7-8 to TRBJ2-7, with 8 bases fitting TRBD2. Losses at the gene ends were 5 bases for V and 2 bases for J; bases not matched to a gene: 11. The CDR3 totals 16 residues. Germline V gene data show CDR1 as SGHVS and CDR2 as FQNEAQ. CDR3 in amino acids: CASSVLASGCTYEQYF. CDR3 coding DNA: TGTGCCAGCAGCGTCCTGGCTAGCGGGTGTACCTACGAGCAGTACTTC. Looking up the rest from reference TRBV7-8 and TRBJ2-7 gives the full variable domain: GAGVSQSPRYKVAKRGQDVALRCDPISGHVSLFWYQQALGQGPEFLTYFQNEAQLDKSGLPSDRFFAERPEGSVSTLKIQRTQQEDSAVYLCASSVLASGCTYEQYFGPGTRLTVT.

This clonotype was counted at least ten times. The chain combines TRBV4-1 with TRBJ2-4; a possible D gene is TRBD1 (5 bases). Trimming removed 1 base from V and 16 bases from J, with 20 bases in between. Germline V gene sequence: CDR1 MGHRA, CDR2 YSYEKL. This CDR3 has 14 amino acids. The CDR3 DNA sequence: TGCGCCAGCAGCCAAGCCCTTGTGGGGCAGAAGTCCTACTTC. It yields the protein CASSQALVGQKSYF.

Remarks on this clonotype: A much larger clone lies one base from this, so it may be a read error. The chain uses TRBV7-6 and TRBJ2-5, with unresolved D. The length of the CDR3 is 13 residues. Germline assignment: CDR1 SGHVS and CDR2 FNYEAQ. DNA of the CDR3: TGTGCCAGCAGCCCAGTCCCACAAGAGACCAAGTACTTC. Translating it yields CASSPVPQETKYF.

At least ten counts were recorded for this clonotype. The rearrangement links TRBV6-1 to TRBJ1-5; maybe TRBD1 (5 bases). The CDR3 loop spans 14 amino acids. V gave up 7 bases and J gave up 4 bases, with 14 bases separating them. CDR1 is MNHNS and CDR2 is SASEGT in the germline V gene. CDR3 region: CASTPTGRNQPQHF. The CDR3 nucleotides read TGTGCCAGCACCCCTACGGGACGAAATCAGCCCCAGCATTTT.

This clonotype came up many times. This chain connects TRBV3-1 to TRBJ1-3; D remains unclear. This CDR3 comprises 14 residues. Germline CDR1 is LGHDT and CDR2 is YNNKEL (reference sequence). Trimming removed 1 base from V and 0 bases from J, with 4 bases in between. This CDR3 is CASSQGYSGNTIYF. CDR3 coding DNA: TGTGCCAGCAGCCAAGGATACTCTGGAAACACCATATATTTT.